The clone carrying this TCR beta chain was seen many times. Its antigen is as yet unknown. The data are from a study of breast tumors, draining lymph nodes, adjacent tissues. The study's findings and limits: Most tumor T cells seemingly derive from lymph node, then expand in tumor. The lymph node origin of tumor T cells was framed as consistent with a hypothesis, not demonstrated.

Trimming took 1 base from V and 4 from J; bases not matched to a gene: 6. The CDR3 extends over 16 amino acids. Germline loops: CDR1 LGHNA, CDR2 YNFKEQ. TCRdb used MiXCR to reprocess the multiplex PCR reads, holding one entry per CDR3 protein. The sample lists about 150,000 distinct CDR3 sequences, around 24% occurring once. Breast cancer patients provided tissue from their axillary draining lymph nodes. Sequencing input: axillary lymph node tissue. The rearrangement joins TRBV4-2 to TRBJ1-4; 7 bases map to TRBD1. The clonotype originates from a female donor with breast cancer. Some clones in this sample may be carry-over from other donors' samples. This CDR3 is CASSQGVPGGNEKLFF. Here the CDR3 DNA reads TGTGCCAGCAGCCAAGGCGTGCCAGGGGGTAATGAAAAACTGTTTTTT.